The next 6 T cell receptor beta chains were all read from a single sample in a study of type 1 and type 2 diabetes patients (dated by TCRdb to about 2016). TCRdb shows the sequencer as Illumina MiSeq. Genomic DNA from sorted T cell subsets was used as template for TCRbeta CDR3 amplification. Multiplex PCR with 30 forward and 13 reverse primers amplified the TCRbeta CDR3 region. TCRdb trimmed public reads at Q25 via fastp, called clones via MiXCR and kept in-frame beta chains. Every CDR3 protein is listed once, alongside the most common genes and DNA of its rows. A total of around 300,000 distinct CDR3 sequences appear in this sample, 40% to 50% of them only once. About 13% of the sample lies in the top ten. What was sequenced was peripheral blood mononuclear cells (PBMCs). These receptors all stem from a man between 18 and 35 years old with type 2 diabetes.

The rearrangement links TRBV20-1 to TRBJ2-7; D is ambiguous. CDR3 length: 15 amino acids. Deletions cut 3 bases from V and 1 base from J, with 16 bases between. The germline V gene has CDR1 DFQATT and CDR2 SNEGSKA (reference sequence). The CDR3 DNA reads as TGCAGTGCTAGTGAGCCTAGAGCAAGATCCTACGAGCAGTACTTC. As protein: CSASEPRARSYEQYF.

CDR3 nucleotides: TGTGCCTGGGGGGCGGGACTTCAGGATCAGCCCCAGCATTTT. This translates into CAWGAGLQDQPQHF. The chain couples TRBV30 to TRBJ1-5; a possible D gene is TRBD1 (5 bases). Germline-derived CDR1 and CDR2 are GTSNPN and SVGIG (reference sequence). The CDR3 length is 14 residues. V dropped 5 bases and J dropped 5 bases, with 16 bases sitting between them.

The chain is built from TRBV10-1 and TRBJ2-1, with 13 bases lining up with TRBD2. V lost 0 bases to trimming and J lost 7 bases; unmatched junction nucleotides: 3. Germline lookup yields CDR1 WNHNN and CDR2 SYGVQD (reference sequence). The CDR3 totals 16 residues. The CDR3 DNA follows: TGCGCCAGCAGTGAGTCTAGGACTAGCGGGGGAAATGAGCAGTTCTTC. Protein product: CASSESRTSGGNEQFF.

This clonotype has just a few counts. The chain uses TRBV19 and TRBJ2-1; 7 positions agree with TRBD2. J lost 5 bases, V lost 6 bases, and 7 bases had no gene match. Germline V lookup: CDR1 LNHDA, CDR2 SQIVND (reference sequence). CDR3 length equals 14 residues. In DNA, the CDR3 is TGTGCCAGTAGGGGCGGGGGACGAAACAATGAGCAGTTCTTC. This gives the protein CASRGGGRNNEQFF.

This chain links TRBV4-3 with TRBJ2-7, with TRBD2 as a possible D gene (6 bases). V was shortened by 1 base and J by 2 bases, with 12 bases between the two germline ends. The CDR3 sequence is 15 residues long. CDR1 LGHNA and CDR2 YSLEER come from the germline V gene. The CDR3 protein is CASSQGREPPYEQYF. The CDR3 DNA sequence: TGCGCCAGCAGCCAAGGGAGGGAACCCCCCTACGAGCAGTACTTC.

To note about this clonotype: Being one base from a much bigger clone, this may be a read error. The gene calls are TRBV30 and TRBJ1-6, with unresolved D. CDR3 length: 13 amino acids. Trimming shortened V by 5 bases and J by 9 bases, and 14 bases separated the two germline ends. Germline CDR1 GTSNPN, CDR2 SVGIG (reference sequence). CDR3 in amino acids: CAWADVRSSPLHF. Here the CDR3 DNA reads TGTGCCTGGGCGGACGTGCGCTCTTCACCCCTCCACTTT.